These T cell receptor beta chains were read from a single sample in a study of CD8 T cells in ankylosing spondylitis. TCRdb re-called the 5' RACE reads with MiXCR, one entry per CDR3 protein. The repertoire holds about 800,000 distinct CDR3 sequences, with about 10% as singletons. The material sequenced was blood, either unsorted or a sorted T cell fraction (not recorded which). These receptors were collected from a male donor with ankylosing spondylitis. Each CDR3 is given with its conserved first and last residue.

V gene: TRBV6-2/TRBV6-3; J gene: TRBJ2-7; CDR3 protein: CASSYQNRLEQYF
V gene: TRBV10-3; J gene: TRBJ2-7; CDR3 protein: CATATGLTRYEQYF
V gene: TRBV5-1; J gene: TRBJ2-7; CDR3 protein: CASSLGQRANEQYF
V gene: TRBV6-5; J gene: TRBJ2-2; CDR3 protein: CASSLTGGPGNNGELFF
V gene: TRBV20-1; J gene: TRBJ1-4; CDR3 protein: CSVRDRSTNEKLFF
V gene: TRBV20-1; J gene: TRBJ1-1; CDR3 protein: CSARYRNTEAFF
V gene: TRBV5-5; J gene: TRBJ1-2; CDR3 protein: CASTPQTLYGYGYTF
V gene: TRBV11-2; J gene: TRBJ2-7; CDR3 protein: CASSFMGLYEQYF
V gene: TRBV7-2; J gene: TRBJ2-3; CDR3 protein: CASSLAGGPYTDTQYF
V gene: TRBV4-3; J gene: TRBJ2-2; CDR3 protein: CASSRHIDGDTRNTGELFF
V gene: TRBV20-1; J gene: TRBJ2-3; CDR3 protein: CSARSRGSSTDTQYF
V gene: TRBV15; J gene: TRBJ2-5; CDR3 protein: CATSRLTQGETQYF
V gene: TRBV20-1; J gene: TRBJ2-5; CDR3 protein: CSARVPQGLAPIRTQYF
V gene: TRBV5-1; J gene: TRBJ2-6; CDR3 protein: CASSLLETGANVLTF
V gene: TRBV29-1; J gene: TRBJ1-2; CDR3 protein: CSVWGERDGYTF
V gene: TRBV7-2; J gene: TRBJ2-7; CDR3 protein: CASSLDGGGGYEQYF